These 21 T cell receptor beta chains originate from one sample sequenced in a study of a mutant IDH1 vaccine in newly diagnosed glioma. The time point was: baseline, week 1 (first vaccination visit). The treatment denotes: pre-vaccination baseline after standard-of-care therapy. TCRdb's table, derived via immunoSEQ multiplex PCR, lists solely in-frame clones and lacks some. The sample lists tens of thousands of clones, roughly 85% seen once, with around 2.5% in the top ten. This material consisted of PBMCs, taken from a glioma patient treated with radiotherapy, temozolomide or both. Source of these receptors: a man in his forties or fifties with glioma.

The chain employs TRBV5-4 and TRBJ2-7; D may be TRBD1 (8 bases). Trimming removed 5 bases at V and 2 bases at J, with 17 bases between. CDR1 is SGHNT, CDR2 YYREEE, per germline (reference sequence). The CDR3 runs 15 residues. The CDR3 reads CASSPGGGLAYEQYF. In nucleotides, the CDR3 is TGTGCCAGCAGTCCAGGGGGCGGACTAGCCTACGAGCAGTACTTC.

This chain links TRBV19 with TRBJ2-7, with D perhaps TRBD2 (5 bases). Germline V lookup: CDR1 LNHDA, CDR2 SQIVND (reference sequence). Trimming took off 3 bases at V and 6 bases at J, with 15 bases between the two ends. This CDR3 comprises 14 residues. The CDR3 loop reads CASSIYGELREQYF. The CDR3 DNA reads as TGTGCCAGTAGTATTTATGGGGAGTTGCGCGAGCAGTACTTC.

This chain uses TRBV5-4 with TRBJ2-7, with TRBD1 identical over 12 bases. The CDR3 is 15 amino acids. V shed 3 bases, J shed 3 bases, and the junction held 4 bases outside the gene matches. Germline V CDR1 and CDR2: SGHNT, YYREEE (reference sequence). CDR3 amino acids: CASSSGQGAYYEQYF. CDR3 bases: TGTGCCAGCAGCTCGGGACAGGGGGCTTACTACGAGCAGTACTTC. The full variable domain, with the rest looked up from reference TRBV5-4 and TRBJ2-7, is ETGVTQSPTHLIKTRGQQVTLRCSSQSGHNTVSWYQQALGQGPQFIFQYYREEENGRGNFPPRFSGLQFPNYSSELNVNALELDDSALYLCASSSGQGAYYEQYFGPGTRLTVT.

The V call is TRBV7-9, the J call TRBJ2-7, with unresolved D. The V gene's germline CDR1 is SEHNR and CDR2 FQNEAQ (reference sequence). The CDR3 totals 14 residues. Trimming cost V 1 base and J 0 bases, with 7 bases left between them. As DNA, the CDR3 is TGTGCCAGCAGCTTAGACGCGAGCTCCTACGAGCAGTACTTC. Protein product: CASSLDASSYEQYF.

The chain employs TRBV6-5 and TRBJ2-7; weak D call: TRBD1 (5 bases). Per germline, CDR1 MNHEY and CDR2 SVGAGI. V was trimmed by 5 bases and J by 6 bases, leaving 8 bases between them. The CDR3 has 11 amino acids. CDR3 residues: CASSHTGEQYF. For the CDR3, the DNA is TGTGCCAGCAGTCATACAGGCGAGCAGTACTTC.

This clone was detected only a few times. This rearrangement joins TRBV6-6 to TRBJ2-7; D not certain. The V and J ends lost 2 bases and 3 bases respectively, with 8 bases between them. This CDR3 comprises 13 residues. CDR1 and CDR2 (germline): MNHNY, SVGAGI (reference sequence). The CDR3 protein is CASSYPQSYEQYF. CDR3 coding DNA: TGTGCCAGCAGTTACCCCCAGAGCTACGAGCAGTACTTC.

The genes are TRBV11-3 and TRBJ1-2; D possibly corresponds to TRBD1 (5 bases). V gave up 3 bases and J gave up 13 bases, with 24 bases separating them. CDR3 length: 15 amino acids. The V gene's germline CDR1 is SGHNT and CDR2 YENEEA. The CDR3 DNA reads as TGTGCCAGCAGCTTTTCCGGGACCGACCCTAGTACCTCCACCTTC. Amino acids: CASSFSGTDPSTSTF.

The gene calls are TRBV2 and TRBJ2-7; 8 bases match TRBD2. V was clipped by 0 bases and J by 0 bases; unmatched bases: 13. Looked up from germline, CDR1 is SNHLY and CDR2 is FYNNEI. This CDR3 is built from 19 residues. DNA of the CDR3: TGTGCCAGCAGTGAAGCGCCATACCGACGTAGCGGGAACTCCTACGAGCAGTACTTC. This gives the protein CASSEAPYRRSGNSYEQYF.

The chain links TRBV7-3 to TRBJ1-3; D is uncertain. Trimming cost V 2 bases and J 1 base, with 6 bases left between them. The CDR3 is 14 amino acids. CDR1 and CDR2 (germline): SGHTA, FQGTGA. The CDR3 reads CASSLQGSGNTIYF. For the CDR3, the DNA is TGTGCCAGCAGCTTACAAGGGTCTGGAAACACCATATATTTT.

The J gene is TRBJ2-3, the V gene TRBV18; perhaps TRBD2 as D (6 bases). V shed 3 bases and J shed 4 bases, with 17 bases lying between them. The CDR3 loop spans 16 amino acids. Per the germline V gene, CDR1 is KGHSH and CDR2 is LQKENI. CDR3 loop: CASSPAGQRVADTQYF. The CDR3 coding sequence is TGTGCCAGCTCACCTGCGGGGCAGCGGGTGGCAGATACGCAGTATTTT.

Comment on this clone: The CDR3 end shows no conserved phenylalanine or tryptophan, and so a read error is likely. The DNA is left out, because the CDR3 cannot be placed on it with certainty; the CDR3 is given as TCRdb lists it. The rearrangement uses TRBV4-3 and TRBJ2-7; the table gives TRBD2 as D, unverified against the DNA. Inclusive of both ends, the CDR3 amounts to 14 amino acids. Germline lookup yields CDR1 LGHNA and CDR2 YSLEER. CDR3 residues: CASSGLAGVLRAVL.

For this clone: One end of the junction does not line up with germline, which may come from a read error. The rearrangement uses TRBV5-1 and TRBJ2-7; D possibly corresponds to TRBD1 (5 bases). Germline V gene lookup returns CDR1 SGHRS and CDR2 YFSETQ. The CDR3 sequence is 14 residues long. The CDR3 here is CVSSLARAAGEQYF. The DNA of the CDR3 is TGCGTCAGCAGCTTGGCCAGGGCAGCTGGCGAGCAGTACTTC.

In its sample, this clone was seen once. The chain links TRBV27 to TRBJ2-3; the D gene is possibly TRBD1 (6 bases). The length of the CDR3 is 13 residues. Trimming stripped 3 bases from V and 6 bases from J, with 10 bases between. Germline lookup yields CDR1 MNHEY and CDR2 SMNVEV (reference sequence). The CDR3 reads CASSFGRGDTQYF. The CDR3 DNA follows: TGTGCCAGCAGTTTTGGCAGGGGTGATACGCAGTATTTT.

The rearrangement uses TRBV7-9 and TRBJ2-7; D unclear. Germline-derived CDR1 and CDR2 are SEHNR and FQNEAQ (reference sequence). V was clipped by 5 bases and J by 7 bases, with 12 bases between them. CDR3 length: 12 amino acids. CDR3 coding DNA: TGTGCCAGCAGCCCATATTCCGAGGAGCAGTACTTC. Translating it yields CASSPYSEEQYF.

The chain carries TRBV27 and TRBJ2-7, with D possibly matching TRBD2 (5 bases). This CDR3 is 17 amino acids long. Germline lookup yields CDR1 MNHEY and CDR2 SMNVEV (reference sequence). With 7 bases removed from V and 1 base from J, the gap between germline ends came to 23 bases. CDR3 nucleotides: TGTGCCAGCACCCCAAGGCTAGCTCGGTCAAGGTCCTACGAGCAGTACTTC. It specifies CASTPRLARSRSYEQYF.

As to this clone: An end of the junction differs from the germline gene, which may be a read error. This rearrangement joins TRBV7-3 to TRBJ1-2; no firm D call. The CDR3 is made up of 12 amino acids. Per the germline V gene, CDR1 is SGHTA and CDR2 is FQGTGA. The DNA of the CDR3 is TGTGCCAGCAGCTTCTCGGCAGGAGCGATATCCTTC. Protein product: CASSFSAGAISF.

This clone was detected only once. The rearrangement links TRBV7-2 to TRBJ2-1, with no clear D. Germline CDR1 reads SGHTA; CDR2 reads FQGNSA. The length of the CDR3 is 12 residues. Trimming stripped 1 base from V and 9 bases from J, with 7 bases between. DNA for the CDR3: TGTGCCAGCAGCTTAGTTCCCTTTGAGCAGTTCTTC. The encoded protein is CASSLVPFEQFF. The full variable domain, completed using reference TRBV7-2 and TRBJ2-1, is GAGVSQSPSNKVTEKGKDVELRCDPISGHTALYWYRQSLGQGLEFLIYFQGNSAPDKSGLPSDRFSAERTGGSVSTLTIQRTQQEDSAVYLCASSLVPFEQFFGPGTRLTVL.

The chain uses TRBV4-1 and TRBJ2-5; TRBD1 or TRBD2 may be the D gene (6 bases each). The CDR3 runs 14 residues. With 5 bases removed from V and 5 bases from J, the gap between germline ends came to 15 bases. Germline V gene data show CDR1 as MGHRA and CDR2 as YSYEKL. The CDR3 nucleotides read TGCGCCAGCAGCTACACAGGGAGGTGGGAGACCCAGTACTTC. Translating it yields CASSYTGRWETQYF.

V usage is TRBV5-5 and J usage is TRBJ1-1, with a possible D match to TRBD1 (5 bases). Per germline, CDR1 SGHKS and CDR2 YYEKEE (reference sequence). This CDR3 contains 16 residues. Trimming shortened V by 1 base and J by 5 bases, and 18 bases separated the two germline ends. The CDR3 is CASSLSPGSKVTEAFF. The CDR3 region has the DNA TGTGCCAGCAGCTTGAGTCCAGGGAGTAAGGTTACTGAAGCTTTCTTT.

This clone was observed a few times. The rearrangement joins TRBV9 to TRBJ2-2; the D gene is possibly TRBD2 (6 bases). The CDR3 consists of 16 residues. Germline CDR1 reads SGDLS; CDR2 reads YYNGEE. With 4 bases removed from V and 7 bases from J, the gap between germline ends came to 20 bases. CDR3 nucleotide sequence: TGTGCCAGCAGCCCCTCCGGGAGTGGGATAATCGGGGAGCTGTTTTTT. Translated, it gives CASSPSGSGIIGELFF. The full variable domain, with the rest looked up from reference TRBV9 and TRBJ2-2, is DSGVTQTPKHLITATGQRVTLRCSPRSGDLSVYWYQQSLDQGLQFLIQYYNGEERAKGNILERFSAQQFPDLHSELNLSSLELGDSALYFCASSPSGSGIIGELFFGEGSRLTVL.

CDR3 amino acids: CASEAGPGRRSNYGYTF. The CDR3 DNA is TGTGCCAGTGAGGCGGGACCGGGTCGACGATCTAACTATGGCTACACCTTC. The V gene is TRBV19, the J gene TRBJ1-2; D may be TRBD1 (5 bases). CDR3 length: 17 amino acids. Germline lookup yields CDR1 LNHDA and CDR2 SQIVND (reference sequence). V was cut by 8 bases and J by 0 bases, with 22 bases left in between.